This T cell receptor (beta chain) was sequenced during a study of blood T cells in healthy people across ages. Per-sample PBMC isolation yielded at least 6 million cells. V shed 0 bases and J shed 3 bases, with 12 bases lying between them. Germline V gene data show CDR1 as SGHRS and CDR2 as YFSETQ. The CDR3 spans 15 residues. It was with a sample-barcoded 5' primer and a J-beta primer mix that a second PCR of about 6 to 11 cycles was run. TCRdb reprocessed the 5' RACE reads with MiXCR, giving one entry per CDR3 protein. The sample holds more than 700,000 distinct CDR3 sequences, about 53% seen once. This clonotype has a handful of counts. Its antigen remains unknown. Study-wide results and caveats: The study lacked donor CMV status, which possibly confounded expanded clonotype changes. The fall in TCR beta diversity per million T cells was roughly linear with age.

The TCR comes from a man of 80 years or more in good health. Sequencing used blood. The rearrangement uses TRBV5-1 and TRBJ2-5; either TRBD1 or TRBD2 may supply D (5 bases each). Here the CDR3 DNA reads TGCGCCAGCAGCTTGGCGGGGCAGCCAAAAGAGACCCAGTACTTC. Its translation is CASSLAGQPKETQYF.